This TCR beta chain emerged from a study of blood T cell repertoires in COVID-19. Study-level background: The analysed material was cDNA or gDNA that came from T cells, B-cell-depleted T cells, or PBMCs.

TCRdb's table, derived via immunoSEQ multiplex PCR, lists solely in-frame clones and lacks some. The sample lists 100,000 or so clones, around 81% occurring once. The CDR3 covers 16 residues. V lost 2 bases and J 6 bases, leaving 18 bases between the germline ends. In germline, CDR1 is MNHEY, CDR2 SVGAGI. The sequencing input was peripheral blood. The gene calls are TRBV6-5 and TRBJ2-3, with D perhaps matching TRBD1 (6 bases). The sequence came from a man aged 55-75 years with acute or convalescent COVID-19. CDR3 amino acids: CASSYGRGPPRDTQYF. For the CDR3, the DNA is TGTGCCAGCAGTTACGGCAGGGGTCCCCCCAGGGATACGCAGTATTTT.